Shown below are 27 T cell receptor beta chains from a single sample sequenced in a study of T cell changes during pregnancy in multiple sclerosis. Sequenced by immunoSEQ multiplex PCR; TCRdb stores in-frame clones only, minus some. This repertoire shows about 35,000 clones, approximately 90% found once; its top ten account for around 0.4%. Sequences were derived from CD4+ T cells from peripheral blood mononuclear cells, sampled in the second trimester of pregnancy. These receptors came from a female donor with multiple sclerosis, enrolled in a pregnancy study.

This sequence joins TRBV6-5 and TRBJ2-7, with D perhaps matching TRBD2 (5 bases). The CDR3 runs 11 residues. Trimming took 8 bases from V and 7 from J, leaving 12 bases between them. The germline CDR1 and CDR2 sequences are MNHEY and SVGAGI. CDR3 amino acids: CASWAGGEQYF. CDR3 bases: TGTGCCAGCTGGGCGGGTGGGGAGCAGTACTTC.

V usage is TRBV7-9 and J usage is TRBJ1-1; a possible D gene is TRBD1 (5 bases). The germline V and J ends were trimmed by 7 bases and 5 bases, with 11 bases remaining between them. This CDR3 contains 12 residues. Germline CDR1 reads SEHNR; CDR2 reads FQNEAQ (reference sequence). CDR3 in amino acids: CASKGVSTEAFF. CDR3 nucleotides: TGTGCCAGCAAAGGGGTATCGACTGAAGCTTTCTTT.

The chain recombines TRBV30 with TRBJ2-1; D is unclear. Trimming stripped 0 bases from V and 8 bases from J, with 8 bases between. Germline V gene data show CDR1 as GTSNPN and CDR2 as SVGIG (reference sequence). This CDR3 contains 12 residues. CDR3 sequence (DNA): TGTGCCTGGAGTGTACCCAGCGATGAGCAGTTCTTC. This sequence encodes CAWSVPSDEQFF. Full variable domain (remainder filled in from reference TRBV30 and TRBJ2-1): SQTIHQWPATLVQPVGSPLSLECTVEGTSNPNLYWYRQAAGRGLQLLFYSVGIGQISSEVPQNLSASRPQDRQFILSSKKLLLSDSGFYLCAWSVPSDEQFFGPGTRLTVL.

V gene TRBV19 combines with J gene TRBJ2-7; TRBD1 aligns across 7 bases. In germline, CDR1 is LNHDA, CDR2 SQIVND (reference sequence). Trimming at V came to 6 bases and at J to 0 bases, leaving 2 bases not matched to a gene. The CDR3 sequence is 13 residues long. CDR3 loop: CASRRDSSYEQYF. CDR3 nucleotides: TGTGCCAGTAGAAGGGACAGCTCCTACGAGCAGTACTTC.

The rearrangement links TRBV30 to TRBJ1-1, with D possibly TRBD1 on 6 matching bases. V lost 0 bases and J lost 0, with 14 bases in between. Per the germline V gene, CDR1 is GTSNPN and CDR2 is SVGIG (reference sequence). The CDR3 consists of 16 residues. The CDR3 nucleotides are TGTGCCTGGAGTGTCGACCCGACAGGACTGAACACTGAAGCTTTCTTT. This translates into CAWSVDPTGLNTEAFF.

As for this clone: An end of the junction does not agree with germline; a read error may underlie this. The chain recombines TRBV6-1 with TRBJ2-4, with 8 bases identical to TRBD1. The CDR3 has 13 amino acids. Germline V gene sequence: CDR1 MNHNS, CDR2 SASEGT. The CDR3 is CASSEAVAGGRHF. CDR3 sequence (DNA): TGTGCCAGCAGTGAAGCGGTAGCAGGGGGCCGTCACTTC.

The chain couples TRBV7-9 to TRBJ1-2, with TRBD1 as a possible D gene (6 bases). Germline assignment: CDR1 SEHNR and CDR2 FQNEAQ (reference sequence). The length of the CDR3 is 15 residues. V was trimmed by 1 base and J by 4 bases, leaving 13 bases between them. This CDR3 is CASSLGVSGVYGYTF. CDR3 coding DNA: TGTGCCAGCAGCTTAGGCGTTTCAGGGGTCTATGGCTACACCTTC.

The chain recombines TRBV6-5 with TRBJ1-5, with D tentatively TRBD1 (5 bases). This CDR3 region has 15 residues. CDR1 is MNHEY and CDR2 is SVGAGI in the germline V gene. V shed 0 bases and J shed 4 bases, with 10 bases lying between them. CDR3 protein: CASSYSGGDNQPQHF. Written as DNA, the CDR3 is TGTGCCAGCAGTTACTCGGGGGGGGATAATCAGCCCCAGCATTTT.

V is TRBV7-9 and J is TRBJ2-7, with a tentative D call TRBD1 (6 bases). This CDR3 has 12 residues. From germline, CDR1 is SEHNR and CDR2 FQNEAQ (reference sequence). V was clipped by 6 bases and J by 2 bases, with 8 bases between them. DNA for the CDR3: TGTGCCAGCAGTCGACAGGCCTACGAGCAGTACTTC. Encoded protein: CASSRQAYEQYF.

The chain links TRBV18 to TRBJ1-1; D remains ambiguous. The CDR3 is made up of 14 amino acids. The V and J ends lost 6 bases and 2 bases respectively, with 13 bases between them. The V gene's germline CDR1 is KGHSH and CDR2 LQKENI. The CDR3: CASSAAVGNTEAFF. DNA for the CDR3: TGTGCCAGCTCTGCGGCCGTAGGAAACACTGAAGCTTTCTTT.

The V and J genes are TRBV6-5 and TRBJ2-7; 7 nucleotides match TRBD2. V dropped 6 bases and J dropped 1; count of bases not matched to a gene: 9. The CDR3 has 15 amino acids. The V gene's germline CDR1 is MNHEY and CDR2 SVGAGI. CDR3 DNA sequence: TGTGCCAGCAGCCCTGGGGCTAGCGGTTCCTACGAGCAGTACTTC. This encodes CASSPGASGSYEQYF.

Concerning this clone itself: Distinct nucleotide sequences in the sample also encode this CDR3. The V gene is TRBV2, the J gene TRBJ1-4, with D perhaps TRBD1 (6 bases). Germline V gene data show CDR1 as SNHLY and CDR2 as FYNNEI. V lost 9 bases and J lost 5, with 13 bases in between. The CDR3 covers 13 residues. The CDR3: CASNGQLNEKLFF. The CDR3 coding sequence is TGTGCCAGTAATGGACAGCTAAATGAAAAACTGTTTTTT.

This clone has just one count. The chain has TRBV2 and TRBJ1-4; D not resolved. The CDR3 runs 15 residues. Trimming removed 8 bases from V and 0 bases from J, with 13 bases in between. Germline CDR1 SNHLY, CDR2 FYNNEI. The chain's CDR3 is CASSVQVATNEKLFF. The CDR3 DNA is TGTGCCAGCTCGGTCCAGGTCGCAACTAATGAAAAACTGTTTTTT.

The chain combines TRBV19 with TRBJ2-5, with D perhaps TRBD2 (5 bases). This CDR3 is built from 13 residues. V was shortened by 8 bases and J by 2 bases, with 12 bases between the two germline ends. Looked up from germline, CDR1 is LNHDA and CDR2 is SQIVND (reference sequence). The CDR3 sequence is CASSGGFQETQYF. The DNA for the CDR3 is TGTGCCAGTTCGGGCGGGTTTCAAGAGACCCAGTACTTC.

The chain recombines TRBV7-9 with TRBJ2-4; possible D gene TRBD2, 6 bases. V was cut by 2 bases and J by 3 bases, with 11 bases left in between. The CDR3 loop spans 15 amino acids. In germline, CDR1 is SEHNR, CDR2 FQNEAQ (reference sequence). In DNA form, the CDR3 reads TGTGCCAGCAGCTTACAGGGACTCCACAAAAACATTCAGTACTTC. The encoded protein is CASSLQGLHKNIQYF.

This chain joins TRBV2 and TRBJ1-3; tentatively, D is TRBD1 (5 bases). Germline lookup yields CDR1 SNHLY and CDR2 FYNNEI. The CDR3 sequence is 15 residues long. Trimming cost V 5 bases and J 0 bases, with 11 bases left between them. For the CDR3, the DNA is TGTGCCAGCAGTCTCGACAGCCGCTCTGGAAACACCATATATTTT. It encodes CASSLDSRSGNTIYF.

This sequence joins TRBV5-1 and TRBJ2-7, with D tentatively TRBD1 (6 bases). This CDR3 is built from 13 residues. The germline gives CDR1 SGHRS, CDR2 YFSETQ. V was pared by 7 bases and J by 3 bases, with 14 bases between. The CDR3 protein is CASQPSGHYEQYF. The CDR3 bases are TGCGCCAGCCAGCCCTCGGGACACTACGAGCAGTACTTC.

The chain uses TRBV30 and TRBJ1-2; TRBD1 matches at 9 bases. CDR1 and CDR2 from the germline V gene are GTSNPN and SVGIG (reference sequence). This CDR3 is built from 16 residues. With V trimmed by 0 bases and J by 3 bases, 8 bases remained unmatched. For the CDR3, the DNA is TGTGCCTGGAGTGTACCGGGACAGGGCTTTGACTATGGCTACACCTTC. Translation gives CAWSVPGQGFDYGYTF.

The V gene is TRBV5-4, the J gene TRBJ2-1, with 8 bases identical to TRBD2. The V gene's germline CDR1 is SGHNT and CDR2 YYREEE (reference sequence). This CDR3 region has 16 residues. Germline trimming cut 0 bases from V and 3 bases from J; bases unmatched to any gene: 5. CDR3 sequence (DNA): TGTGCCAGCAGCTTGGGTGCGGGAGGTAGCTACAATGAGCAGTTCTTC. Protein sequence: CASSLGAGGSYNEQFF. Using reference TRBV5-4 and TRBJ2-1 for the parts outside the CDR3, the full variable domain is ETGVTQSPTHLIKTRGQQVTLRCSSQSGHNTVSWYQQALGQGPQFIFQYYREEENGRGNFPPRFSGLQFPNYSSELNVNALELDDSALYLCASSLGAGGSYNEQFFGPGTRLTVL.

The chain has TRBV7-8 and TRBJ2-7; maybe TRBD2 (6 bases). From germline, CDR1 is SGHVS and CDR2 FQNEAQ. Trimming pared 2 bases from V and 6 bases from J, leaving 14 bases between. The CDR3 sequence is 14 residues long. CDR3 loop: CASSLRELASEQYF. Here the CDR3 DNA reads TGTGCCAGCAGCTTACGAGAACTAGCAAGCGAGCAGTACTTC.

The CDR3 DNA reads as TGTGCCCTAGTAGGGCGGGGGGGCCACGAGCAGTTCTTC. Its translation: CALVGRGGHEQFF. This chain connects TRBV7-9 to TRBJ2-1, with 9 bases identical to TRBD2. This CDR3 has 13 amino acids. The V gene end was trimmed by 11 bases and the J gene end by 10 bases; junction bases not matched to a gene: 12. Looked up from germline, CDR1 is SEHNR and CDR2 is FQNEAQ (reference sequence).

This clone was seen a single time. The chain is built from TRBV7-2 and TRBJ2-7; TRBD1 matches at 7 bases. The trim removed 2 bases at V and 3 bases at J, leaving 4 bases unmatched. Looked up from germline, CDR1 is SGHTA and CDR2 is FQGNSA. This CDR3 has 14 amino acids. The CDR3 sequence: CASSLQGDIYEQYF. The CDR3 DNA reads as TGTGCCAGCAGCTTACAGGGGGATATCTACGAGCAGTACTTC.

V usage is TRBV7-2 and J usage is TRBJ2-7; 9 bases are a match to TRBD2. Germline CDR1 and CDR2: SGHTA and FQGNSA. The CDR3 contains 16 residues. J lost 1 base, V lost 5 bases, and 9 bases had no gene match. CDR3 nucleotide sequence: TGTGCCAGCAGCAGGCGCGCGGGAGGGCAGTCCTACGAGCAGTACTTC. Translation: CASSRRAGGQSYEQYF.

This rearrangement joins TRBV18 to TRBJ1-1; TRBD1 might be the D (5 bases). CDR1 is KGHSH, CDR2 LQKENI, per germline. The CDR3 is 18 residues long. V lost 3 bases and J lost 5, with 25 bases in between. CDR3 DNA: TGTGCCAGCTCACCCCTAAGTTTAATACGGGGGGAAAGAACTGAAGCTTTCTTT. Amino acid sequence: CASSPLSLIRGERTEAFF.

This clone has just a few counts. The chain couples TRBV6-6 to TRBJ1-3, with unresolved D. Trimming took 3 bases from V and 0 from J, leaving 9 bases between them. This CDR3 region has 15 residues. CDR1 and CDR2 (germline): MNHNY, SVGAGI (reference sequence). The CDR3 nucleotides are TGTGCCAGCAGTTATCAACAGAGCTCTGGAAACACCATATATTTT. This sequence encodes CASSYQQSSGNTIYF.

The rearrangement uses TRBV18 and TRBJ2-1, with 7 bases identical to TRBD2. This CDR3 spans 12 amino acids. Germline trimming cut 5 bases from V and 7 bases from J; bases unmatched to any gene: 2. The germline V gene encodes CDR1 KGHSH and CDR2 LQKENI. CDR3 region: CASSSRENEQFF. CDR3 nucleotides: TGTGCCAGCTCATCGCGGGAGAATGAGCAGTTCTTC.

J is TRBJ2-2 and V is TRBV19, with D perhaps TRBD1 (5 bases). Per the germline V gene, CDR1 is LNHDA and CDR2 is SQIVND (reference sequence). The CDR3 consists of 16 residues. V was pared by 5 bases and J by 0 bases, with 13 bases between. The CDR3 coding sequence is TGTGCCAGTAGTGTGACAGATGCTACGAACACCGGGGAGCTGTTTTTT. It encodes CASSVTDATNTGELFF.